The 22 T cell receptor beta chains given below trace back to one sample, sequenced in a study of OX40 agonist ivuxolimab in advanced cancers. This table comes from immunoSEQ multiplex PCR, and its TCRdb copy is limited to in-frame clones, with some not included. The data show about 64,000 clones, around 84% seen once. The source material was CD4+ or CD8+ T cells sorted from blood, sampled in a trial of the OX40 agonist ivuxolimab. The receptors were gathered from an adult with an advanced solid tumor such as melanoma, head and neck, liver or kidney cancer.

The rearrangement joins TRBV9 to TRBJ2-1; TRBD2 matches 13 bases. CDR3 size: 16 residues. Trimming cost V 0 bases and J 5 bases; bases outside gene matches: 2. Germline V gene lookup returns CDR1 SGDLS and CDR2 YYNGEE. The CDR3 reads CASSVGLAGGNNEQFF. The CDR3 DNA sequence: TGTGCCAGCAGCGTAGGACTAGCGGGGGGCAACAATGAGCAGTTCTTC.

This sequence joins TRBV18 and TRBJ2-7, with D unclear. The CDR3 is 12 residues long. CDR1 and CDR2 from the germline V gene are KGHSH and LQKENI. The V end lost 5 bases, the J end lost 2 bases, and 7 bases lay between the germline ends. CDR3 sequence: CASSVTAYEQYF. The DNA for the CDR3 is TGTGCCAGCTCAGTTACAGCCTACGAGCAGTACTTC.

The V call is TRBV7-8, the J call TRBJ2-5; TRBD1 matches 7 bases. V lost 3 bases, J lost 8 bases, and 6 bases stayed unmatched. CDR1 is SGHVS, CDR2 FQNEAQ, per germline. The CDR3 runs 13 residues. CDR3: CASSLVDRETQYF. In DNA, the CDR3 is TGTGCCAGCAGCTTGGTAGACAGGGAAACCCAGTACTTC.

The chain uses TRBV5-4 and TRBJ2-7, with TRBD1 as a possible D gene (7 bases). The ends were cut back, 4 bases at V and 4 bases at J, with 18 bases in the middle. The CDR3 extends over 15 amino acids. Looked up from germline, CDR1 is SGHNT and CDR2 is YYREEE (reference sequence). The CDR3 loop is CASSPAGGGLYEQYF. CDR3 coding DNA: TGTGCCAGCAGCCCGGCTGGAGGGGGCTTGTACGAGCAGTACTTC.

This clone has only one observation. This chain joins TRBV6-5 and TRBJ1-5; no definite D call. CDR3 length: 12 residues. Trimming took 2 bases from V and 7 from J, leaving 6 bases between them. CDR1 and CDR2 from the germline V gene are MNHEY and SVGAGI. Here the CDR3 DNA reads TGTGCCAGCAGTTACGCTGGGCAGCCCCAGCATTTT. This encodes CASSYAGQPQHF.

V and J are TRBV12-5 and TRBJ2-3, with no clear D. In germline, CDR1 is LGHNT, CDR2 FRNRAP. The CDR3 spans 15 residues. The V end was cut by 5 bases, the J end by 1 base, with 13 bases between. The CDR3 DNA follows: TGTGCTAGTGGTACCACTATTGGGGGCACAGATACGCAGTATTTT. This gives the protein CASGTTIGGTDTQYF. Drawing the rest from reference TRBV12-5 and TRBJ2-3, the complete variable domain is DARVTQTPRHKVTEMGQEVTMRCQPILGHNTVFWYRQTMMQGLELLAYFRNRAPLDDSGMPKDRFSAEMPDATLATLKIQPSEPRDSAVYFCASGTTIGGTDTQYFGPGTRLTVL.

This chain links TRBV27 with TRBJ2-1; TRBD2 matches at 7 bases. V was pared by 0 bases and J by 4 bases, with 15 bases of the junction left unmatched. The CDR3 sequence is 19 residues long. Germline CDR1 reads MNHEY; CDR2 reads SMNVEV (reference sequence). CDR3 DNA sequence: TGTGCCAGCAGTTTATCGATCGGGGGGAGCGGGGCTATTTACAATGAGCAGTTCTTC. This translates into CASSLSIGGSGAIYNEQFF.

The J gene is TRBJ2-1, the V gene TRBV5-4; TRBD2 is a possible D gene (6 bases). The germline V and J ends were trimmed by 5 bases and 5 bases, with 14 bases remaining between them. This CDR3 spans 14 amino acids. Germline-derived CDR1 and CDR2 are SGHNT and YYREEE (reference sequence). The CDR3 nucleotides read TGTGCCAGCAGAAAACCGGGGGAGGACAATGAGCAGTTCTTC. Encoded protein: CASRKPGEDNEQFF.

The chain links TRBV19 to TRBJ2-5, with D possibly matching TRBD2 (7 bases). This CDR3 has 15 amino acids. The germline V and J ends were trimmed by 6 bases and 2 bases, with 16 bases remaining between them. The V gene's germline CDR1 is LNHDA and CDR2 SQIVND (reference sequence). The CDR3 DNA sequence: TGTGCCAGTAGGGGGGGGCTAGCCGAACAAGAGACCCAGTACTTC. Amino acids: CASRGGLAEQETQYF.

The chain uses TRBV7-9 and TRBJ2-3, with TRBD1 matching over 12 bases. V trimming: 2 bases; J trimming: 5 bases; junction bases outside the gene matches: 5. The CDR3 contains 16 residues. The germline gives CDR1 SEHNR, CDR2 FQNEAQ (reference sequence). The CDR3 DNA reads TGTGCCAGCAGCTTATTATGGGACAGGGGGCGAGATACGCAGTATTTT. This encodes CASSLLWDRGRDTQYF.

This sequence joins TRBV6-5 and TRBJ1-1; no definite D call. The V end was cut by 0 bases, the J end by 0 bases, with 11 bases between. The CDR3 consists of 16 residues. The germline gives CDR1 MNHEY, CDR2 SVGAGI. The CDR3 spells CASSYSIRLLNTEAFF. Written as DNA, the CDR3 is TGTGCCAGCAGTTACTCGATTCGATTATTGAACACTGAAGCTTTCTTT.

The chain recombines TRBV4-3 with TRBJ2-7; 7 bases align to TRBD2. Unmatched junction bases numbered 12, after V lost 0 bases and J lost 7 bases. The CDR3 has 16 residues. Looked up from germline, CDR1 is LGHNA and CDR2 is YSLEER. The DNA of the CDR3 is TGCGCCAGCAGCCAAGAGGGAATAGGGAGGGTTGAAGAGCAGTACTTC. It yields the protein CASSQEGIGRVEEQYF.

CDR3 nucleotides: TGTGCCAGCAGTGAAATGGGGCCAGCGGGGGCAAACCAAGAGACCCAGTACTTC. Protein sequence: CASSEMGPAGANQETQYF. The rearrangement links TRBV2 to TRBJ2-5; 8 bases map to TRBD2. Per germline, CDR1 SNHLY and CDR2 FYNNEI. The CDR3 runs to 18 residues. The V and J ends lost 2 bases and 0 bases, in that order; junction bases with no gene match: 11.

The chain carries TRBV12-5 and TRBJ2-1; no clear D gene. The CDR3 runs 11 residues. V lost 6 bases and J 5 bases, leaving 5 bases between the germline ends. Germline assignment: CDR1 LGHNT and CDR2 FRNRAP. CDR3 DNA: TGTGCTAGTGGAGGAAACAATGAGCAGTTCTTC. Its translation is CASGGNNEQFF.

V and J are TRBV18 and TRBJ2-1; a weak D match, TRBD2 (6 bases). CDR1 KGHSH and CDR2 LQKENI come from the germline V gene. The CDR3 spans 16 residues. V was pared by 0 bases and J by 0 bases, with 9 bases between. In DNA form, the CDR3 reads TGTGCCAGCTCACCACCCTTAGCGGCCTCCTACAATGAGCAGTTCTTC. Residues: CASSPPLAASYNEQFF.

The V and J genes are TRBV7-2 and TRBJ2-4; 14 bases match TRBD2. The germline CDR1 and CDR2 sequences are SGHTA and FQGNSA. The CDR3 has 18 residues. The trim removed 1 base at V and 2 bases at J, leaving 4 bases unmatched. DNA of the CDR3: TGTGCCAGCAGCTTAGGACTAGCGGGGGGGCTTACCAAAAACATTCAGTACTTC. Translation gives CASSLGLAGGLTKNIQYF. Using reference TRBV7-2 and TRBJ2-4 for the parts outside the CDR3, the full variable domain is GAGVSQSPSNKVTEKGKDVELRCDPISGHTALYWYRQSLGQGLEFLIYFQGNSAPDKSGLPSDRFSAERTGGSVSTLTIQRTQQEDSAVYLCASSLGLAGGLTKNIQYFGAGTRLSVL.

CDR3 residues: CASSRDGTQETQYF. CDR3 nucleotides: TGTGCCAGCAGCCGGGACGGTACTCAAGAGACCCAGTACTTC. The chain recombines TRBV5-4 with TRBJ2-5; D is tentatively TRBD1 or TRBD2 (5 bases each). The CDR3 has 14 amino acids. Germline values: CDR1 SGHNT, CDR2 YYREEE (reference sequence). Trimming pared 4 bases from V and 2 bases from J, leaving 12 bases between.

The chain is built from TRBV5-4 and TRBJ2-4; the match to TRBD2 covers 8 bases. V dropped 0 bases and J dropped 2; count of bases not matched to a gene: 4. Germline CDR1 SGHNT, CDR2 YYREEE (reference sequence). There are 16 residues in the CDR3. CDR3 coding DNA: TGTGCCAGCAGCTTGGACGGGAGGGCCTCCAAAAACATTCAGTACTTC. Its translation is CASSLDGRASKNIQYF.

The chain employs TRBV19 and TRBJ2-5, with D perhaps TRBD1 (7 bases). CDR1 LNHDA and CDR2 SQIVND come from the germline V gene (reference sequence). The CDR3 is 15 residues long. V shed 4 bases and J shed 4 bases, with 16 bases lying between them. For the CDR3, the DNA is TGTGCCAGTAGTAGGTTATCGGAGGGGGCAGAGACCCAGTACTTC. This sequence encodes CASSRLSEGAETQYF.

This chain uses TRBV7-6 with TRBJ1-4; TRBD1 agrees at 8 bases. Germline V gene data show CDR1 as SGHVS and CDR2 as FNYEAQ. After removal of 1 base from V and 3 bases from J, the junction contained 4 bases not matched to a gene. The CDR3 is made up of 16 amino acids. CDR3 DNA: TGTGCCAGCAGCTTAGGCCAGGGGGCTTCTAATGAAAAACTGTTTTTT. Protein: CASSLGQGASNEKLFF.

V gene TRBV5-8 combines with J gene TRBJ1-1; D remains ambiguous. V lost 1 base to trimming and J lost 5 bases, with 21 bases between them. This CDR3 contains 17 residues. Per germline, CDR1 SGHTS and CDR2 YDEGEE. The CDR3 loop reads CASSLSVRIGAGTEAFF. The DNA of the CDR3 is TGTGCCAGCAGCTTGTCCGTGAGAATCGGTGCGGGAACTGAAGCTTTCTTT.

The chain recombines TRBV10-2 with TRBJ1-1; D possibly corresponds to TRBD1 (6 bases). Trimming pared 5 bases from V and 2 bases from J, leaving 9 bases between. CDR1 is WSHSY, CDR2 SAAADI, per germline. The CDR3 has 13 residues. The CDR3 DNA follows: TGCGCCAGCAGTCGACAGGCTAACACTGAAGCTTTCTTT. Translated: CASSRQANTEAFF.